This T cell receptor beta chain was identified in a study of T cell responses to AZD1222 COVID-19 vaccine. Sequenced by immunoSEQ multiplex PCR; TCRdb stores in-frame clones only, minus some. The sample yields 60,000 to 100,000 clones, about 92% seen once. General study results and limits: Mapped onto spike, vaccine-associated CD4 TCRs spanned it and were dominant at 160-218 and 743-854. Targets within unmutated variant regions were reportedly found for nearly half of spike-specific TCRs. Repertoires were collected only later (after the peak T cell response had occurred). Possibly, clonal diversity was underestimated; donors were largely white British and included more females.

As for this clone: Its target is not known.

The TCR was taken from an adult in good health. Sample: peripheral blood, taken on day 0 of MenACWY control vaccination.

The DNA for the CDR3 is TGTGCCAGTAACCGGGACAGGACCTATAGCAATCAGCCCCAGCATTTT. Its protein is CASNRDRTYSNQPQHF. The chain links TRBV2 to TRBJ1-5; 8 bases map to TRBD1. Trimming took 9 bases from V and 0 from J; bases not matched to a gene: 10. Germline CDR1 and CDR2: SNHLY and FYNNEI. The CDR3 has 16 amino acids. The full variable domain, completed using reference TRBV2 and TRBJ1-5, is EPEVTQTPSHQVTQMGQEVILRCVPISNHLYFYWYRQILGQKVEFLVSFYNNEISEKSEIFDDQFSVERPDGSNFTLKIRSTKLEDSAMYFCASNRDRTYSNQPQHFGDGTRLSIL.